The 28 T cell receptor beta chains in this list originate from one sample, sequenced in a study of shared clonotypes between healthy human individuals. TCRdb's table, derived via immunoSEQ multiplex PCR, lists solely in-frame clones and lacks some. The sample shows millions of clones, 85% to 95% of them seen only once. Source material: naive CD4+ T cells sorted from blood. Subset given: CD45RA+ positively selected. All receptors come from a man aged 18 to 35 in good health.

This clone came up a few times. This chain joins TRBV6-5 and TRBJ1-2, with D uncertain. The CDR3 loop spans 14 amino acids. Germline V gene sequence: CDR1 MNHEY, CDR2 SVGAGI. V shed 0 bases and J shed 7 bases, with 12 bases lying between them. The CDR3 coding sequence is TGTGCCAGCAGTTACTCTATTTCGGCACGTGGCTACACCTTC. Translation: CASSYSISARGYTF.

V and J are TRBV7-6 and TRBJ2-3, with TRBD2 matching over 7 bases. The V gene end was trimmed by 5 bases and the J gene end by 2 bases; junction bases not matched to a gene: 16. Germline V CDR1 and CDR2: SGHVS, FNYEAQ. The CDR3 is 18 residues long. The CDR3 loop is CASSPLNGGAGLTDTQYF. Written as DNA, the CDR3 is TGTGCCAGCAGCCCACTTAATGGGGGAGCGGGGCTCACAGATACGCAGTATTTT.

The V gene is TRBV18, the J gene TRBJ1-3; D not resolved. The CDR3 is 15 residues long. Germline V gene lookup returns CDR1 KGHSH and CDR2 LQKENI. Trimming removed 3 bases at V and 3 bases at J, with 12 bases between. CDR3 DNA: TGTGCCAGCTCACCGGGCAGGCAGTTTGGAAACACCATATATTTT. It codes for CASSPGRQFGNTIYF.

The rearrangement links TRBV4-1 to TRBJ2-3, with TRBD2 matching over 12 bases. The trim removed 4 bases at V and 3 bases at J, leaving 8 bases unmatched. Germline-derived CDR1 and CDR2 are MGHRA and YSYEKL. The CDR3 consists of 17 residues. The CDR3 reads CASSPTGLAGRTDTQYF. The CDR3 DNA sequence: TGCGCCAGCAGCCCCACCGGACTAGCGGGGAGAACAGATACGCAGTATTTT.

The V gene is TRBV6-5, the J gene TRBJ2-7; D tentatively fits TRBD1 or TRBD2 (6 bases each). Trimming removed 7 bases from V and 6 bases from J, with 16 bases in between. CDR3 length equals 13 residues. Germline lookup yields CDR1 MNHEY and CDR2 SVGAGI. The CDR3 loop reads CASMRGTRGEQYF. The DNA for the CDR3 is TGTGCCAGCATGAGGGGGACTCGAGGCGAGCAGTACTTC.

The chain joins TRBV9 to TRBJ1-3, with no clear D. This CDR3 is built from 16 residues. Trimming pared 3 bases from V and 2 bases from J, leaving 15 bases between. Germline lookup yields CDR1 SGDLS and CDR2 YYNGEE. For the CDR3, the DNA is TGTGCCAGCAGCGAGACCACCCCCTTCGCTGGAAACACCATATATTTT. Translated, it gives CASSETTPFAGNTIYF.

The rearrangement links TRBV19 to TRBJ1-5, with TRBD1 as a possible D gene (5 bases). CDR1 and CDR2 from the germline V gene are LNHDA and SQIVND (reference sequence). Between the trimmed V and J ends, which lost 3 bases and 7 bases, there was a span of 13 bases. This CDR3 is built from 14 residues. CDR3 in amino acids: CASSILQGGQPQHF. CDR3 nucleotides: TGTGCCAGTAGTATTTTGCAGGGAGGCCAGCCCCAGCATTTT.

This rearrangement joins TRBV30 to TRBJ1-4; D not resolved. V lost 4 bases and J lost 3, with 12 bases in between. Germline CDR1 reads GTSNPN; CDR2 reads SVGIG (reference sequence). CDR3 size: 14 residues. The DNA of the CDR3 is TGTGCCTGGAACAGACAAATTCCTAATGAAAAACTGTTTTTT. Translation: CAWNRQIPNEKLFF.

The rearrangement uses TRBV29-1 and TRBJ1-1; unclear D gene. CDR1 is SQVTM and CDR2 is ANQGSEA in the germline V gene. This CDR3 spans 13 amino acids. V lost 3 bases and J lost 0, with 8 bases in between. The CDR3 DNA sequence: TGCAGCGTTGAGGTTGGGGTGAACACTGAAGCTTTCTTT. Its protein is CSVEVGVNTEAFF.

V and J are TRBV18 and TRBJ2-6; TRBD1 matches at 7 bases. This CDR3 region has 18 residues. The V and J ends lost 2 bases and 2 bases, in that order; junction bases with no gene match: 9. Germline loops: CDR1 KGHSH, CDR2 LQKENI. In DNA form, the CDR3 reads TGTGCCAGCTCACCAGCCCCCACCGGGACAGCTGGGGCCAACGTCCTGACTTTC. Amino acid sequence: CASSPAPTGTAGANVLTF.

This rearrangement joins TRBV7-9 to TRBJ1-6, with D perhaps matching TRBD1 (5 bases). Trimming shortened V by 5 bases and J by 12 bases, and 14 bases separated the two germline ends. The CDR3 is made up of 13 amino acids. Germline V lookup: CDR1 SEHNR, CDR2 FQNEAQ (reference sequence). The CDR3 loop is CASSSRDVLPLHF. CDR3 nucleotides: TGTGCCAGCAGCAGCCGGGACGTTTTACCCCTCCACTTT.

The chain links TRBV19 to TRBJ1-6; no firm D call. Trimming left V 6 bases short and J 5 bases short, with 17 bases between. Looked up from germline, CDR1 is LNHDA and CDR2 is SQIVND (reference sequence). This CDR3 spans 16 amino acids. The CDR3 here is CASRSRDSRDNSPLHF. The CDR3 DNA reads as TGTGCCAGTAGGAGCCGCGACTCAAGGGATAATTCACCCCTCCACTTT.

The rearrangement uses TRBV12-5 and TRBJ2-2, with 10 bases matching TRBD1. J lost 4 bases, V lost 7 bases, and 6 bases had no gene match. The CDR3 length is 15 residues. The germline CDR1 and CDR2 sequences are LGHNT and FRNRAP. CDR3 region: CASAIGQGGTGELFF. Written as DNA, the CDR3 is TGTGCTAGTGCCATCGGACAGGGGGGCACCGGGGAGCTGTTTTTT.

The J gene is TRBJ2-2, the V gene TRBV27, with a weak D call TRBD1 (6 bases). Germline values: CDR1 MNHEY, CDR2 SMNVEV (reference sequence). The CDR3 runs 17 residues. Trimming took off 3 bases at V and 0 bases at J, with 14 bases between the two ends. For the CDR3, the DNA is TGTGCCAGCAGTTTCCACACCGGGACACCGAACACCGGGGAGCTGTTTTTT. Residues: CASSFHTGTPNTGELFF.

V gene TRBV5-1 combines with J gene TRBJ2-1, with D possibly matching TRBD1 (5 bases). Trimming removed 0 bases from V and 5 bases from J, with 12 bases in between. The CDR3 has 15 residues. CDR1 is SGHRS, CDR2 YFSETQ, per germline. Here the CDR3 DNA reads TGCGCCAGCAGCTTGGATTATAGGGGAAACAATGAGCAGTTCTTC. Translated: CASSLDYRGNNEQFF. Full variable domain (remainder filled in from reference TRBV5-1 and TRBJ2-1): KAGVTQTPRYLIKTRGQQVTLSCSPISGHRSVSWYQQTPGQGLQFLFEYFSETQRNKGNFPGRFSGRQFSNSRSEMNVSTLELGDSALYLCASSLDYRGNNEQFFGPGTRLTVL.

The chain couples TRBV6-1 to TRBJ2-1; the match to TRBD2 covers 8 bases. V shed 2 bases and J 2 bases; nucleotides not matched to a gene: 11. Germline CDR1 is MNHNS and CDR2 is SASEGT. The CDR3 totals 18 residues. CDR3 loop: CASSEKGFSGDPYNEQFF. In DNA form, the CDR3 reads TGTGCCAGCAGTGAAAAGGGGTTTAGCGGGGATCCCTACAATGAGCAGTTCTTC.

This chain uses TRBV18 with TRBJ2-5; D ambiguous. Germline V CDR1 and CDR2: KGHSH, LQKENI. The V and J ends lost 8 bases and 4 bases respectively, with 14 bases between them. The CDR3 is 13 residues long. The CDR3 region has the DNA TGTGCCAGCCAAACTACAAAGGGAGAGACCCAGTACTTC. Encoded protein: CASQTTKGETQYF.

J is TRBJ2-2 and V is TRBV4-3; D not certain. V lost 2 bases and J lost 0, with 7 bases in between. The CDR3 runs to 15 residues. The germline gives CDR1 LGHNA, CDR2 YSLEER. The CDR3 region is CASSQNAANTGELFF. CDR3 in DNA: TGCGCCAGCAGCCAAAACGCGGCGAACACCGGGGAGCTGTTTTTT.

The chain's CDR3 is CASSLQLAGQETQYF. In DNA form, the CDR3 reads TGTGCCAGCAGCTTACAACTAGCGGGGCAAGAGACCCAGTACTTC. The V gene is TRBV7-2, the J gene TRBJ2-5; 10 nucleotides align to TRBD2. J gave up 2 bases and V 2 bases, and 2 bases lay outside the gene matches. This CDR3 spans 15 amino acids. Germline V gene data show CDR1 as SGHTA and CDR2 as FQGNSA.

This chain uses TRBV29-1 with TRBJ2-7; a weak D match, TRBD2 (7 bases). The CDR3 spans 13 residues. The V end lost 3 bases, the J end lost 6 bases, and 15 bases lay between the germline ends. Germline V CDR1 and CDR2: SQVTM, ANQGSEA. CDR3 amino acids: CSVDPGGAAEQYF. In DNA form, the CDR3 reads TGCAGCGTTGATCCTGGGGGGGCCGCCGAGCAGTACTTC.

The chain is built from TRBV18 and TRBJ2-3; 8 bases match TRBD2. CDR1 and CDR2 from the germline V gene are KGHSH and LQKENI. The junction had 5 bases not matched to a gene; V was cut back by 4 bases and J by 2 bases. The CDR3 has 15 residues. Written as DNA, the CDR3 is TGTGCCAGCTCACTCACTAGCGGATTCACAGATACGCAGTATTTT. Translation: CASSLTSGFTDTQYF.

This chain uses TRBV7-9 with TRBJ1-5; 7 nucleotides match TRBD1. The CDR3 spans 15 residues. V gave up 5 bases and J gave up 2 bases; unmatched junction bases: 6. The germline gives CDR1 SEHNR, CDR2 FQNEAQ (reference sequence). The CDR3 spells CASSTTGSGNQPQHF. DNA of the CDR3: TGTGCCAGCAGCACGACAGGGTCCGGCAATCAGCCCCAGCATTTT.

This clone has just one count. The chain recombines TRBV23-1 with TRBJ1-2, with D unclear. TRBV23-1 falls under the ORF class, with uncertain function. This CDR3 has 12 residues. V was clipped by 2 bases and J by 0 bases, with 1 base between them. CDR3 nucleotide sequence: TGCGCCAGCAGTCAACCTAACTATGGCTACACCTTC. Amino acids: CASSQPNYGYTF.

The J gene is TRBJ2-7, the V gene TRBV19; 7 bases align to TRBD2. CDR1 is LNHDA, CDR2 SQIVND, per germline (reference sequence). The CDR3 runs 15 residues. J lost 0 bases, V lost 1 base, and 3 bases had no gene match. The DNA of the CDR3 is TGTGCCAGTAGTATAGGCGGGGGTCCCTCCTACGAGCAGTACTTC. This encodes CASSIGGGPSYEQYF.

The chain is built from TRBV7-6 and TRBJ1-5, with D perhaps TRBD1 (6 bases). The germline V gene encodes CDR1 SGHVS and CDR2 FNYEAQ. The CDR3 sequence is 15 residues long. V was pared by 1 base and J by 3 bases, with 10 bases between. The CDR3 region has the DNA TGTGCCAGCAGCTTAGAAGGGGGTCCCAATCAGCCCCAGCATTTT. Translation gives CASSLEGGPNQPQHF.

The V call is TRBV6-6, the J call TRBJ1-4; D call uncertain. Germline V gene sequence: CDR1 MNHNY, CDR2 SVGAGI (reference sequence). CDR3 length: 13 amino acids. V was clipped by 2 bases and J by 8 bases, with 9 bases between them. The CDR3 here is CASSYGSVEKLFF. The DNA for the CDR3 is TGTGCCAGCAGTTACGGAAGTGTGGAAAAACTGTTTTTT.

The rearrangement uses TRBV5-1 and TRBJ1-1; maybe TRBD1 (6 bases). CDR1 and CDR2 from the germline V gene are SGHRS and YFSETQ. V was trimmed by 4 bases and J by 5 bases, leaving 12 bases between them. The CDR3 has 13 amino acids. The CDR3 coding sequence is TGCGCCAGCAGCGGCTCTCAGGGGACTGAAGCTTTCTTT. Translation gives CASSGSQGTEAFF.

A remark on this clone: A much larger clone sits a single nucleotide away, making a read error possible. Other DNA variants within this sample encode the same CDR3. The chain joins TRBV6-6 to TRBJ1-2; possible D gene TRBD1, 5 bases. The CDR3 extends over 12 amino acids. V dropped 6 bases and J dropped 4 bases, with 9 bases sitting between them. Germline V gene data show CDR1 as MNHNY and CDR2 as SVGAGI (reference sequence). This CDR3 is CASSRDRYGYTF. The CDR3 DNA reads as TGTGCCAGCAGCCGGGACCGCTATGGCTACACCTTC.